These 3 T cell receptor beta chains came from one sample sequenced in a study of T cells in women clearing cervical HPV infection. TCRdb's copy holds only in-frame clones and misses some; the assay was immunoSEQ multiplex PCR. The sample features some 21,000 clones, with roughly 2.6% in its top ten. Sequencing used blood buffy coat. The receptors here all came from a woman between 18 and 70 years old with a cervical HPV16 infection that either progressed to CIN3+ or cleared (not recorded which).

On this clone: The read is 3 residues too short to cover the CDR3 end, so that end is filled in from the germline J gene. V and J are TRBV19 and TRBJ1-5; TRBD1 matches 7 bases. Germline CDR1 is LNHDA and CDR2 is SQIVND (reference sequence). The V gene end was trimmed by 7 bases and the J gene end by 3 bases; junction bases not matched to a gene: 15. The CDR3 is 17 residues long. The sequenced part of the CDR3 DNA is TGTGCCAGTATCCATTCTGTAGTGGGACAGATCAATCAGCCC. This gives the protein CASIHSVVGQINQP. The whole CDR3 sequence is CASIHSVVGQINQPQHF.

Turning to this clone: The read stops 3 residues short of the end of the CDR3; the missing end is completed from the germline J gene. This chain links TRBV7-9 with TRBJ2-7; D not certain. V was cut by 6 bases and J by 5 bases, with 11 bases left in between. The CDR3 is 12 amino acids. Germline V gene sequence: CDR1 SEHNR, CDR2 FQNEAQ (reference sequence). Incomplete CDR3 DNA: TGTGCCAGCAGTTCCTTCCGGGACGAG. Its translation: CASSSFRDE. The CDR3 reads in full as CASSSFRDEQYF.

Worth noting for this clone: The read falls 3 residues short of the CDR3 end, and the missing part is taken from the germline J gene. This chain links TRBV29-1 with TRBJ2-3, with 7 bases fitting TRBD2. After removal of 8 bases from V and 5 bases from J, the junction contained 10 bases not matched to a gene. The CDR3 has 13 amino acids. CDR1 is SQVTM and CDR2 is ANQGSEA in the germline V gene. Partial CDR3 DNA: TGCAGCCTCGAAGGCGGGGGTGAAGATACG. The encoded protein is CSLEGGGEDT. The CDR3 in full is CSLEGGGEDTQYF.